These 9 T cell receptor beta chains were sequenced from one sample in a study of T cells after yellow fever vaccination. TCRdb re-derived calls from the 5' RACE reads in MiXCR, one entry per CDR3 protein. This table holds hundreds of thousands of distinct CDR3 sequences, about a fifth found once. The sample consisted of PBMCs, taken 21 days after the first yellow fever vaccination. All receptors derive from a man between 18 and 35 years old who received the YFV17D yellow fever vaccine.

This clonotype was detected a few times. The chain recombines TRBV5-5 with TRBJ2-3; 7 positions agree with TRBD1. Germline V gene data show CDR1 as SGHKS and CDR2 as YYEKEE (reference sequence). This CDR3 region has 16 residues. With 0 bases clipped from V and 3 bases from J, the junction kept 7 bases outside the gene matches. CDR3 region: CASSLALTGITDTQYF. The CDR3, as DNA: TGTGCCAGCAGCTTGGCCCTGACAGGGATAACAGATACGCAGTATTTT.

This clonotype was counted only a few times. This sequence joins TRBV16 and TRBJ1-1, with D possibly being TRBD1 (6 bases). Trimming took 4 bases from V and 12 from J, leaving 15 bases between them. The germline V gene encodes CDR1 KGHSY and CDR2 FQNENV. The CDR3 has 12 amino acids. The CDR3 nucleotides read TGTGCCAGCAGCCGAATACAGGGAGAAACTTTCTTT. The encoded protein is CASSRIQGETFF.

The rearrangement links TRBV5-1 to TRBJ2-6, with D possibly called TRBD1 or TRBD2 (5 bases each). Looked up from germline, CDR1 is SGHRS and CDR2 is YFSETQ. This CDR3 has 20 residues. Trimming pared 4 bases from V and 1 base from J, leaving 24 bases between. For the CDR3, the DNA is TGCGCCAGCAGCAAATATCAGCGGCTTCCCAGGGATTCTGGGGCCAACGTCCTGACTTTC. It translates to CASSKYQRLPRDSGANVLTF.

This clonotype was counted a few times. V is TRBV6-2 or TRBV6-3 and J is TRBJ1-1; D remains unclear. The CDR3 runs to 13 residues. Deletions cut 6 bases from V and 2 bases from J, with 10 bases between. From germline, CDR1 is MNHEY and CDR2 SVGEGT. CDR3 in amino acids: CASSDWSNTEAFF. The CDR3 bases are TGTGCCAGCAGCGACTGGAGTAACACTGAAGCTTTCTTT.

This clonotype was recorded a few times. This chain links TRBV21-1 with TRBJ2-2; the table's TRBD1 call for D was not verified on the DNA. TRBV21-1 is designated a pseudogene. The CDR3 length is 15 residues. The CDR3 here is CASSKDQGTTGELFF. CDR3 sequence (DNA): TGTGCCAGCAGCAAAGACCAGGGGACCACCGGGGAGCTGTTTTTT.

This clonotype appeared many times. J is TRBJ2-3 and V is TRBV5-1, with 8 bases matching TRBD2. V lost 2 bases, J lost 4 bases, and 3 bases stayed unmatched. The CDR3 length is 14 residues. Germline values: CDR1 SGHRS, CDR2 YFSETQ. The CDR3 region has the DNA TGCGCCAGCAGCTTCGGGGGGGCCTCAGATACGCAGTATTTT. This codes for CASSFGGASDTQYF.

This chain connects TRBV12-3 or TRBV12-4 to TRBJ1-3; D not certain. The CDR3 has 14 residues. V was cut by 1 base and J by 1 base, with 5 bases left in between. CDR3 sequence reads: CASSLVDSGNTIYF. The CDR3 DNA reads as TGTGCCAGCAGTTTAGTAGATTCTGGAAACACCATATATTTT.

This clonotype was seen a few times. V and J are TRBV5-1 and TRBJ1-2; D is uncertain. The germline V gene encodes CDR1 SGHRS and CDR2 YFSETQ. CDR3 size: 12 residues. The V and J ends lost 5 bases and 6 bases respectively, with 11 bases between them. The CDR3 spells CASRTGVNGYTF. In DNA, the CDR3 is TGCGCCAGCAGGACGGGAGTCAATGGCTACACCTTC.

This clonotype was recorded a few times. This chain joins TRBV6-1 and TRBJ2-3; 9 bases line up with TRBD2. CDR3 size: 15 residues. Germline values: CDR1 MNHNS, CDR2 SASEGT. V lost 6 bases, J lost 6 bases, and 10 bases stayed unmatched. The CDR3, as DNA: TGTGCCAGCAGCCGTAAGCGGGGGGCGCCCGATACGCAGTATTTT. Amino acids: CASSRKRGAPDTQYF.